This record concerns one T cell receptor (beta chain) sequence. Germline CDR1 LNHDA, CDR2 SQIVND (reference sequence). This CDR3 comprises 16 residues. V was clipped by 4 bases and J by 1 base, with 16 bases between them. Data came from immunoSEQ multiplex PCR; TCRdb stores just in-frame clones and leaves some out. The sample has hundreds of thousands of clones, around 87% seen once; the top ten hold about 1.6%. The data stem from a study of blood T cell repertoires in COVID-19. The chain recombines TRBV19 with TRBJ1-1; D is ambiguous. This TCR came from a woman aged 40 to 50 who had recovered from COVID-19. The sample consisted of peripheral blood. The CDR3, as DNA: TGTGCCAGTAGTAACGGACCACGGCGGGGGAACACTGAAGCTTTCTTT. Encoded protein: CASSNGPRRGNTEAFF. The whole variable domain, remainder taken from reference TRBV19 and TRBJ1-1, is DGGITQSPKYLFRKEGQNVTLSCEQNLNHDAMYWYRQDPGQGLRLIYYSQIVNDFQKGDIAEGYSVSREKKESFPLTVTSAQKNPTAFYLCASSNGPRRGNTEAFFGQGTRLTVV.